These 3 T cell receptor gamma chains were sequenced from one sample in a study of gamma-delta chains in newborns, infants, children. TCRdb re-processed the reads via CATT. The table has about 600 gamma-chain clones, about 46% seen once; the top ten hold about two fifths. What was sequenced was blood. The receptors here all came from a child who was a newborn, infant or young child, either healthy, febrile or measles-vaccinated (not recorded which).

This clone is labeled as large. The rearrangement links TRGV8 to TRGJ1 or TRGJ2. CDR3 size: 13 residues. The V segment lost 3 bases and the J segment 3 bases; nucleotides outside the gene matches: 5. Germline lookup yields CDR1 VENAVY and CDR2 YDSYNSRV. For the CDR3, the DNA is TGTGCCACCTGGGATTGGCCTTATTATAAGAAACTCTTT. Residues: CATWDWPYYKKLF.

Only a few counts were recorded for this clone. V is TRGV9 and J is TRGJP. Germline V lookup: CDR1 GITISATS, CDR2 ISYDGTV (reference sequence). The CDR3 is 15 amino acids. The V gene end was trimmed by 6 bases and the J gene end by 4 bases; junction bases not matched to a gene: 3. The CDR3 coding sequence is TGTGCCTTGTGGAACCAAGAGTTGGGCAAAAAAATCAAGGTATTT. Protein sequence: CALWNQELGKKIKVF.

This clone showed up just once. One base separates it from a far larger clone, so it is likely a read error. This chain links TRGV9 with TRGJ1 or TRGJ2. The J gene is absent in TCRdb and was assigned here via DNA matching to germline. The CDR3 sequence is 11 residues long. Looked up from germline, CDR1 is GITISATS and CDR2 is ISYDGTV (reference sequence). CDR3 DNA: TGTGCCTTGTGGGGGGTGGATAAGAAACTCTTT. Encoded protein: CALWGVDKKLF.